The 16 T cell receptor beta chains below come from one sample, sequenced in a study of blood T cell repertoires in COVID-19. Data came from immunoSEQ multiplex PCR; TCRdb stores just in-frame clones and leaves some out. This sample has 150,000 to 180,000 clones, with roughly 88% found just once. Sequences were obtained from peripheral blood. The origin of the receptors is a woman in her forties or fifties with acute or convalescent COVID-19.

The DNA of the CDR3 is TGTGCCTGGAGTGTGGAGGGTGAAGCTTTCTTT. Translation: CAWSVEGEAFF. The chain joins TRBV30 to TRBJ1-1; D gene ambiguous. Looked up from germline, CDR1 is GTSNPN and CDR2 is SVGIG (reference sequence). Trimming took 0 bases from V and 7 from J, leaving 6 bases between them. This CDR3 comprises 11 residues.

The genes are TRBV2 and TRBJ1-6, with D tentatively TRBD1 (6 bases). The germline gives CDR1 SNHLY, CDR2 FYNNEI. The V and J ends lost 6 bases and 8 bases respectively, with 11 bases between them. This CDR3 contains 13 residues. The DNA of the CDR3 is TGTGCCAGCAGAGGAAACAGGGATTCACCCCTCCACTTT. It is translated as CASRGNRDSPLHF.

This clone was seen only a few times. The rearrangement links TRBV2 to TRBJ2-6; 9 bases align to TRBD1. There are 16 residues in the CDR3. Trimming at V came to 6 bases and at J to 1 base, leaving 4 bases not matched to a gene. The germline CDR1 and CDR2 sequences are SNHLY and FYNNEI. CDR3 in DNA: TGTGCCAGCAGCCGACAGGGGGAGTCTGGGGCCAACGTCCTGACTTTC. Translated, it gives CASSRQGESGANVLTF.

The chain carries TRBV28 and TRBJ2-7; tentatively, D is TRBD1 (5 bases). The CDR3 contains 14 residues. Trimming removed 2 bases from V and 9 bases from J, with 17 bases in between. Germline values: CDR1 MDHEN, CDR2 SYDVKM. CDR3 protein: CASSLTRQGYGQYF. The CDR3 DNA sequence: TGTGCCAGCAGTTTAACTCGGCAGGGCTATGGGCAGTACTTC.

J is TRBJ2-1 and V is TRBV10-3, with 7 positions matching TRBD2. The trim removed 0 bases at V and 4 bases at J, leaving 9 bases unmatched. Germline values: CDR1 ENHRY, CDR2 SYGVKD. The CDR3 is 17 residues long. CDR3 sequence (DNA): TGTGCCATCAGTGAGTCGACTGGGGGGGGAGGATACAATGAGCAGTTCTTC. Protein: CAISESTGGGGYNEQFF.

The sample holds one count of this clone. The CDR3 DNA is TGTGCCTGGAGTGGGGGACAGAGCTCCTACAATGAGCAGTTCTTC. This sequence encodes CAWSGGQSSYNEQFF. The rearrangement uses TRBV30 and TRBJ2-1; 7 bases are a match to TRBD1. Looked up from germline, CDR1 is GTSNPN and CDR2 is SVGIG (reference sequence). The CDR3 has 15 amino acids. J was trimmed by 0 bases and V by 1 base; bases with no gene match: 3.

The chain uses TRBV7-9 and TRBJ2-5; 8 positions agree with TRBD1. Unmatched junction bases numbered 4, after V lost 4 bases and J lost 6 bases. The CDR3 is 13 amino acids. CDR1 and CDR2 from the germline V gene are SEHNR and FQNEAQ (reference sequence). The CDR3 loop is CASSYTGGKTQYF. The CDR3 DNA reads as TGTGCCAGCAGCTATACAGGGGGAAAGACCCAGTACTTC.

V is TRBV5-4 and J is TRBJ1-2; 10 nucleotides match TRBD1. There are 19 residues in the CDR3. The junction had 19 bases not matched to a gene; V was cut back by 2 bases and J by 6 bases. Germline-derived CDR1 and CDR2 are SGHNT and YYREEE (reference sequence). The CDR3 region is CASSFFLSDRQGATHGYTF. CDR3 in DNA: TGTGCCAGCAGCTTCTTCTTGTCTGACCGACAGGGGGCGACTCATGGCTACACCTTC.

V usage is TRBV9 and J usage is TRBJ2-3; no clear D gene. V lost 0 bases and J 10 bases, leaving 12 bases between the germline ends. This CDR3 has 13 amino acids. In germline, CDR1 is SGDLS, CDR2 YYNGEE. The CDR3 sequence is CASSVDLLPPQYF. Here the CDR3 DNA reads TGTGCCAGCAGCGTAGATCTCCTCCCTCCGCAGTATTTT.

The chain employs TRBV27 and TRBJ2-1, with 7 bases fitting TRBD1. From germline, CDR1 is MNHEY and CDR2 SMNVEV (reference sequence). V trimming: 4 bases; J trimming: 3 bases; junction bases outside the gene matches: 9. CDR3 length equals 16 residues. CDR3 sequence: CASSSPRQGVYNEQFF. The CDR3 DNA reads TGTGCCAGCAGTTCCCCCAGGCAGGGGGTCTACAATGAGCAGTTCTTC.

This chain links TRBV28 with TRBJ1-2; tentatively, D is TRBD1 (6 bases). The CDR3 totals 12 residues. V was pared by 5 bases and J by 8 bases, with 12 bases between. Germline loops: CDR1 MDHEN, CDR2 SYDVKM. The CDR3 DNA is TGTGCCAGCAGTCTGTTGAGGGGGGGCTACACCTTC. This gives the protein CASSLLRGGYTF.

The J gene is TRBJ2-1, the V gene TRBV28, with TRBD1 identical over 8 bases. V lost 3 bases, J lost 3 bases, and 4 bases stayed unmatched. The CDR3 sequence is 15 residues long. In germline, CDR1 is MDHEN, CDR2 SYDVKM. The CDR3 sequence is CASSFLDRDYNEQFF. As DNA, the CDR3 is TGTGCCAGCAGTTTTTTGGACAGGGACTACAATGAGCAGTTCTTC. Based on the CDR3 plus reference TRBV28 and TRBJ2-1, the full variable domain is DVKVTQSSRYLVKRTGEKVFLECVQDMDHENMFWYRQDPGLGLRLIYFSYDVKMKEKGDIPEGYSVSREKKERFSLILESASTNQTSMYLCASSFLDRDYNEQFFGPGTRLTVL.

This clone was observed a handful of times. The chain uses TRBV7-9 and TRBJ2-5; TRBD1 matches 7 bases. Per the germline V gene, CDR1 is SEHNR and CDR2 is FQNEAQ (reference sequence). This CDR3 has 13 residues. J was trimmed by 4 bases and V by 5 bases; bases with no gene match: 4. In DNA, the CDR3 is TGTGCCAGCAGCAAGACAGGGTCAGAGACCCAGTACTTC. Protein: CASSKTGSETQYF.

V usage is TRBV5-5 and J usage is TRBJ2-7, with 11 bases identical to TRBD2. CDR1 is SGHKS, CDR2 YYEKEE, per germline (reference sequence). This CDR3 region has 17 residues. V trimming: 7 bases; J trimming: 6 bases; junction bases outside the gene matches: 18. The CDR3 here is CASHPALPLAGVREQYF. The CDR3 bases are TGTGCCAGCCACCCCGCCCTACCACTAGCGGGAGTACGCGAGCAGTACTTC.

V gene TRBV5-1 combines with J gene TRBJ2-1; 7 nucleotides agree with TRBD2. This CDR3 spans 14 amino acids. V gave up 4 bases and J gave up 4 bases; unmatched junction bases: 5. Germline CDR1 SGHRS, CDR2 YFSETQ. Here the CDR3 DNA reads TGCGCCAGCAGCCCCGACGGGAGGTACAATGAGCAGTTCTTC. Its protein is CASSPDGRYNEQFF.

Here the CDR3 DNA reads TGTGCCAGCAGCTCCAACAGGGACGGGGAGACCCAGTACTTC. It encodes CASSSNRDGETQYF. The J gene is TRBJ2-5, the V gene TRBV7-2, with TRBD1 as a possible D gene (6 bases). The CDR3 contains 14 residues. Per the germline V gene, CDR1 is SGHTA and CDR2 is FQGNSA. Trimming removed 4 bases at V and 5 bases at J, with 14 bases between.